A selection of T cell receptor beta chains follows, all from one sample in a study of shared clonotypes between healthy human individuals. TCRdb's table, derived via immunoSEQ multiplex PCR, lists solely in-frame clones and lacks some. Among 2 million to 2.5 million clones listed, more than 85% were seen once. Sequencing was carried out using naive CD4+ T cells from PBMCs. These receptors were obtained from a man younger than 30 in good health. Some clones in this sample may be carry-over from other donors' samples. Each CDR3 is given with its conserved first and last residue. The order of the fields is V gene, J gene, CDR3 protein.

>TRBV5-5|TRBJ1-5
CASSPGTGAFQPQHF
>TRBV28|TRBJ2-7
CASLASGSLYEQYF
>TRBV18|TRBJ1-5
CASSPGDVDQPQHF
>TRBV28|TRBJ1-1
CASSNTGGRAAFF
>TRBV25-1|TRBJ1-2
CASSDRELYGYTF
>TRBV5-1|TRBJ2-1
CASSFTESSYNEQFF
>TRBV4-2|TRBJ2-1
CASSQVSSGDNEQFF
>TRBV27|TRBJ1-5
CASSLTSGTGNQPQHF
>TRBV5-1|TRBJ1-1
CASSLGTEMNTEAFF
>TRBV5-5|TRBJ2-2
CASSLSMQGNTGELFF
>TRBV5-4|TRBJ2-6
CASSLVRAESSGANVLTF
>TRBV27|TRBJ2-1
CASSLRGSPRSYNEQFF
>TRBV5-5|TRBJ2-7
CASSLATSGIYEQYF
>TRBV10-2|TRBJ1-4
CASREGSRRYNEKLFF
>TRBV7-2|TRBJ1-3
CASSLATTSGNTIYF
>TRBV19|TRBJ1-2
CASGQGAGYTF
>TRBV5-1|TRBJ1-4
CASSPDRGLANEKLFF
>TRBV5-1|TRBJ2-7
CASSLTPDSSYEQYF
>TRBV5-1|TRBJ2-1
CASSLGLYNEQFF
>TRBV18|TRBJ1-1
CASSGQGARNTEAFF
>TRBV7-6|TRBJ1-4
CASSPTDGREKLFF
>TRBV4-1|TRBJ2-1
CASSHMHQRDYNEQFF
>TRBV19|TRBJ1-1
CASNPRIGAEAFF
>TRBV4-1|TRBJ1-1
CASSQQQGKGTEAFF
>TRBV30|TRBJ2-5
CAWSVVQHETQYF
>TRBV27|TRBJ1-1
CASWEYTADTEAFF
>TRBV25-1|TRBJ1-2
CASTPSGATNYGYTF
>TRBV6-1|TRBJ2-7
CASIPISAGGYEQYF
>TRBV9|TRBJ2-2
CASSAATGGTGELFF
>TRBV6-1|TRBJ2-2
CASSLGRANTGELFF
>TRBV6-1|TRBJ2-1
CASSRSGITHEQFF
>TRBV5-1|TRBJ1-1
CASSLGTGGNTEAFF
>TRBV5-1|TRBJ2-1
CASSFAGAIGGNEQFF
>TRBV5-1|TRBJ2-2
CASSLGAGDPNTGELFF
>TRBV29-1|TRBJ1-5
CSVSVNNQPQHF
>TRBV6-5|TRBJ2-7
CASSYYSGTAYEQYF
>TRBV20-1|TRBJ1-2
CSASKGYGYTF
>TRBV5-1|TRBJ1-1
CASSPALGSMNTEAFF
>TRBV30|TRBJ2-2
CAWSVRGTGELFF
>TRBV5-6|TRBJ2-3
CASSRTGTGHTQYF
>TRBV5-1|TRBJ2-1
CASSLAHEQFF
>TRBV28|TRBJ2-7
CAGAGTPSYEQYF
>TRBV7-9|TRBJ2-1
CASSLGQGARPNEQFF
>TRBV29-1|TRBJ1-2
CSVRTSANYGYTF
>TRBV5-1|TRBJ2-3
CASTLGQNTDTQYF
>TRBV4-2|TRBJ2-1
CASSQVGTDYYNEQFF
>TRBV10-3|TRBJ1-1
CATRPGQRNTEAFF
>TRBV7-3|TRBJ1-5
CASSFHNRNQPQHF
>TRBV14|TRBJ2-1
CASSIRQGAYNEQFF